This T cell receptor beta chain was sequenced during a study of cytomegalovirus exposure and HLA in healthy donors. The table came from immunoSEQ multiplex PCR; TCRdb's copy has only in-frame clones and leaves some out. Among some 200,000 clones, about 89% were seen once, and the ten largest hold less than 9.5%. The CDR3 runs 14 residues. Germline V gene lookup returns CDR1 SGHVS and CDR2 FNYEAQ. With 11 bases removed from V and 3 bases from J, the gap between germline ends came to 17 bases. Study observations and caveats: Researchers catalogued roughly 170 TCR beta chains as cytomegalovirus-associated. Subsequent analysis found a tendency for first-cohort TCR clusters to co-occur within the 120 or so validation repertoires.

Note on this clone: Its antigen is as yet unknown.

The study drew the donors from its roughly 120-subject validation cohort, separate from the 666-subject first cohort. The material sequenced was PBMCs. The chain has TRBV7-6 and TRBJ1-3, with a tentative D call TRBD1 (5 bases). The origin of this receptor is a man aged 25-45 years in good health and CMV-seropositive. This chain's CDR3 is CASGGEILGNTIYF. The CDR3 region has the DNA TGTGCCTCGGGGGGGGAGATACTTGGAAACACCATATATTTT.